This TCR beta chain originates from a study of T cell changes during pregnancy in multiple sclerosis (dated by TCRdb to 2018 to 2020). Describing the broader study: Changes in the T cell repertoire over the course of pregnancy were examined in this study in women with multiple sclerosis.

Remarks on this clone: Which antigen it targets is not known. Nothing much larger sits one base from this clone, and base qualities are not available. The same CDR3 arises from other DNA sequences in this sample as well.

Library preparation used the immunoSEQ multiplex PCR assay. This immuneACCESS table, as held by TCRdb, lists in-frame sequences with V and J called but not all clones. Of the missing ones, under half trace to an unresolved V gene in checked studies; the others have no known cause. The sample table records tens of thousands of clones; about 87% of these occur just once. 7.9% of the sample belongs to the ten largest clones. From the cysteine through the phenylalanine, the CDR3 covers 14 amino acids. The only DNA kept is the CDR3, 42 bases in frame from the first base. CDR1 and CDR2, per the germline V gene, are SGHRS and YFSETQ. Trimmed from V: 2 bases; trimmed from J: 5 bases; junction bases lacking a gene match: 4.

The clonotype comes from a female donor with multiple sclerosis, enrolled in a pregnancy study. This chain joins TRBV5-1 to TRBJ1-1; 9 bases in between match TRBD1. Sequencing was performed on CD8+ T cells from peripheral blood mononuclear cells, taken before pregnancy. For the CDR3, the sequence is CASSLQGAGTEAFF. The DNA sequence is as follows: TGCGCCAGCAGCTTACAGGGGGCAGGTACTGAAGCTTTCTTT.